The T cell receptor (beta chain) described here comes from a study of monozygotic twins with inflammatory bowel disease. The CDR3 contains 15 residues. From germline, CDR1 is DFQATT and CDR2 SNEGSKA (reference sequence). Whole-study findings and limits: Nothing supported a single strong signal or clonotype that was associated with IBD.

From the 5' RACE reads, TCRdb lists one entry per CDR3 protein and no DNA. The sample holds more than 300,000 distinct CDR3 sequences. Comments on this clonotype: No antigen is known for it.

This clonotype was obtained from a human donor with ulcerative colitis or Crohn's disease, or a healthy co-twin of an affected twin (not recorded which). The chain links TRBV20-1 to TRBJ2-3; TCRdb returns TRBD1, unconfirmable since there is no DNA. The sample taken for sequencing was blood. This CDR3 reads CSAPDRGRNSDTQYF.